This T cell receptor (beta chain) was recovered during a study of cytomegalovirus exposure and HLA in healthy donors. Study-level background: Among 150 million to 200 million T cells, an earlier analysis found around 100 million unique TCR beta sequences.

Both 60 Vbeta primers and 13 Jbeta primers went into the PCR. Some clones are missing from TCRdb's copy, which holds only in-frame ones; the method was immunoSEQ multiplex PCR. The table lists about 120,000 clones, 70% to 85% of them singletons. Germline CDR1 is SNHLY and CDR2 is FYNNEI. V lost 0 bases and J 7 bases, leaving 12 bases between the germline ends. The CDR3 covers 14 residues. General observations from the study: As confirmed in vitro, three CMV-associated chains were specific for CMV antigens. Apparent HLA restriction characterized most CMV-associated TCR beta chains in a later analysis. Later, an analysis found that common viral pathogens appeared to be linked with several of the most significant clusters.

To note about this clone: What it binds is unknown.

The sequence was collected from a man aged 35 to 55 in good health and CMV-seropositive. V usage is TRBV2 and J usage is TRBJ1-2, with TRBD1 as a possible D gene (6 bases). Sequences were obtained from PBMCs. CDR3 bases: TGTGCCAGCAGTGAAGCTACAGGGAGTTTTGGCTACACCTTC. Its translation: CASSEATGSFGYTF.